These 26 T cell receptor beta chains were all obtained from the same sample, sequenced in a study of blood T cell repertoires in COVID-19. Repertoires were generated with immunoSEQ multiplex PCR, while TCRdb's copy carries only in-frame clones and drops some. Among 150,000 to 250,000 clones listed, 79% were seen once. The sample comprised peripheral blood. Receptors were obtained from a woman in her thirties or forties with COVID-19, enrolled during active disease.

The chain links TRBV25-1 to TRBJ1-1; D may be TRBD1 (5 bases). V was clipped by 3 bases and J by 1 base, with 6 bases between them. This CDR3 has 13 residues. Germline CDR1 reads MGHDK; CDR2 reads SYGVNS. For the CDR3, the DNA is TGTGCCAGCAGTGACCAGGGGAACACTGAAGCTTTCTTT. Translation: CASSDQGNTEAFF.

The chain carries TRBV5-1 and TRBJ2-1; 11 bases line up with TRBD2. The CDR3 loop spans 14 amino acids. The ends lost 4 bases at V and 5 bases at J; junction bases unmatched: 2. In germline, CDR1 is SGHRS, CDR2 YFSETQ. CDR3 in amino acids: CASSTSGGHNEQFF. CDR3 bases: TGCGCCAGCAGCACTAGCGGGGGCCACAATGAGCAGTTCTTC. Drawing the rest from reference TRBV5-1 and TRBJ2-1, the complete variable domain is KAGVTQTPRYLIKTRGQQVTLSCSPISGHRSVSWYQQTPGQGLQFLFEYFSETQRNKGNFPGRFSGRQFSNSRSEMNVSTLELGDSALYLCASSTSGGHNEQFFGPGTRLTVL.

Here the CDR3 reads CASSLVSQRDYGYTF. The DNA for the CDR3 is TGCGCCAGCAGCTTGGTGTCACAGAGGGACTATGGCTACACCTTC. The gene calls are TRBV5-1 and TRBJ1-2, with D hard to call. The CDR3 loop spans 15 amino acids. The V gene's germline CDR1 is SGHRS and CDR2 YFSETQ. V gave up 0 bases and J gave up 3 bases, with 12 bases separating them.

This clone appeared once. V usage is TRBV30 and J usage is TRBJ1-2; 7 bases align to TRBD1. V shed 3 bases, J shed 4 bases, and the junction held 5 bases outside the gene matches. The CDR3 loop spans 13 amino acids. The germline CDR1 and CDR2 sequences are GTSNPN and SVGIG (reference sequence). CDR3 sequence reads: CAWSPTGAYGYTF. CDR3 bases: TGTGCCTGGAGCCCCACAGGGGCCTATGGCTACACCTTC.

CDR3 loop: CASAGESLNYGYTF. The DNA for the CDR3 is TGTGCCAGCGCAGGGGAATCGCTTAACTATGGCTACACCTTC. The V call is TRBV25-1, the J call TRBJ1-2; D is possibly TRBD1 (6 bases). This CDR3 is built from 14 residues. Trimming stripped 8 bases from V and 1 base from J, with 14 bases between. CDR1 is MGHDK and CDR2 is SYGVNS in the germline V gene.

The chain links TRBV5-1 to TRBJ1-2, with D possibly being TRBD1 (6 bases). Trimming removed 4 bases at V and 6 bases at J, with 16 bases between. Germline assignment: CDR1 SGHRS and CDR2 YFSETQ. The CDR3 covers 14 residues. The CDR3 region has the DNA TGCGCCAGCAGCCAACAGGGAGGGATTGATGGCTACACCTTC. This encodes CASSQQGGIDGYTF.

The chain has TRBV30 and TRBJ1-5, with D unresolved. Germline V gene sequence: CDR1 GTSNPN, CDR2 SVGIG (reference sequence). V lost 3 bases and J lost 0, with 3 bases in between. CDR3 length: 12 residues. Here the CDR3 reads CAWSYSNQPQHF. The CDR3 DNA reads TGTGCCTGGAGCTATAGCAATCAGCCCCAGCATTTT.

V is TRBV30 and J is TRBJ1-5; D ambiguous. V was clipped by 0 bases and J by 5 bases, with 8 bases between them. CDR1 is GTSNPN and CDR2 is SVGIG in the germline V gene (reference sequence). This CDR3 spans 13 amino acids. The CDR3 bases are TGTGCCTGGAGTGTAACAGAATATCAGCCCCAGCATTTT. Translating it yields CAWSVTEYQPQHF.

The chain links TRBV5-1 to TRBJ1-1; D gene uncertain. The CDR3 length is 14 residues. Germline V gene sequence: CDR1 SGHRS, CDR2 YFSETQ. V lost 1 base, J lost 0 bases, and 7 bases lay in between. The chain's CDR3 is CASSLLQMNTEAFF. CDR3 DNA sequence: TGCGCCAGCAGCTTGCTGCAGATGAACACTGAAGCTTTCTTT.

The chain carries TRBV20-1 and TRBJ2-1; D remains ambiguous. The CDR3 consists of 11 residues. Germline CDR1 DFQATT, CDR2 SNEGSKA (reference sequence). V lost 6 bases to trimming and J lost 3 bases, with 6 bases between them. DNA for the CDR3: TGCAGTGCCTCTATCTACAATGAGCAGTTCTTC. Translation: CSASIYNEQFF.

The gene calls are TRBV9 and TRBJ2-2, with D possibly being TRBD1 (6 bases). V was trimmed by 0 bases and J by 4 bases, leaving 7 bases between them. CDR3 length equals 14 residues. Germline V gene lookup returns CDR1 SGDLS and CDR2 YYNGEE. The CDR3, as DNA: TGTGCCAGCAGCGTAGAGGGGGTCACCGGGGAGCTGTTTTTT. The encoded protein is CASSVEGVTGELFF.

CDR3 DNA sequence: TGTGCCAGTGGGACAGGACAGATCGCCCGTGAGCAGTTCTTC. It encodes CASGTGQIAREQFF. The chain combines TRBV19 with TRBJ2-1; 8 nucleotides align to TRBD1. CDR1 and CDR2 from the germline V gene are LNHDA and SQIVND (reference sequence). This CDR3 has 14 residues. V was clipped by 8 bases and J by 9 bases; unmatched bases: 12.

The chain combines TRBV2 with TRBJ2-7; D is possibly TRBD1 (6 bases). Germline values: CDR1 SNHLY, CDR2 FYNNEI. V was shortened by 6 bases and J by 6 bases, with 12 bases between the two germline ends. The CDR3 is made up of 12 amino acids. CDR3 sequence reads: CASRAQGPEQYF. DNA of the CDR3: TGTGCCAGCAGGGCACAGGGTCCCGAGCAGTACTTC.

V gene TRBV30 combines with J gene TRBJ2-7; the D gene is possibly TRBD1 (6 bases). In germline, CDR1 is GTSNPN, CDR2 SVGIG (reference sequence). CDR3 size: 14 residues. Trimming took 4 bases from V and 1 from J, leaving 14 bases between them. CDR3 loop: CAWNREIGSYEQYF. For the CDR3, the DNA is TGTGCCTGGAACAGGGAGATAGGATCCTACGAGCAGTACTTC.

The sample holds a few counts of this clone. The chain combines TRBV27 with TRBJ1-5; a possible D gene is TRBD1 (6 bases). The CDR3 extends over 13 amino acids. The germline gives CDR1 MNHEY, CDR2 SMNVEV (reference sequence). With 3 bases removed from V and 11 bases from J, the gap between germline ends came to 14 bases. The chain's CDR3 is CASSLGTRGTQHF. The CDR3 nucleotides read TGTGCCAGCAGTTTGGGAACAAGGGGGACCCAGCATTTT.

In this sample, this clone turned up once. The chain carries TRBV27 and TRBJ1-2; no definite D call. CDR3 length: 15 residues. The V and J ends lost 6 bases and 2 bases respectively, with 16 bases between them. Germline lookup yields CDR1 MNHEY and CDR2 SMNVEV (reference sequence). CDR3 sequence (DNA): TGTGCCAGCAGCTCTGACATAAATTCAAACTATGGCTACACCTTC. Its protein product is CASSSDINSNYGYTF.

This sequence joins TRBV27 and TRBJ2-3; 7 bases agree with TRBD1. Looked up from germline, CDR1 is MNHEY and CDR2 is SMNVEV (reference sequence). The CDR3 runs 14 residues. V was clipped by 4 bases and J by 5 bases; unmatched bases: 6. As DNA, the CDR3 is TGTGCCAGCAGTTCGACCAGACAGGGAGATACGCAGTATTTT. It is translated as CASSSTRQGDTQYF.

This chain uses TRBV9 with TRBJ2-2; TRBD2 matches 8 bases. The CDR3 has 16 amino acids. J gave up 4 bases and V 5 bases, and 10 bases lay outside the gene matches. Germline V CDR1 and CDR2: SGDLS, YYNGEE. In DNA form, the CDR3 reads TGTGCCAGCAGGCTTAATCCGGGAGGGGGCACCGGGGAGCTGTTTTTT. Translated, it gives CASRLNPGGGTGELFF.

The chain uses TRBV12-3 or TRBV12-4 and TRBJ1-4; 7 positions match TRBD1. After removal of 6 bases from V and 8 bases from J, the junction contained 6 bases not matched to a gene. This CDR3 spans 13 amino acids. The CDR3, as DNA: TGTGCCAGCAGGGAGGGGGCGCGCGAAAAACTGTTTTTT. Protein: CASREGAREKLFF.

This clone was picked up many times. The CDR3 DNA reads TGTGCCAGCCTCGGGGGGCCTTCCTACAATGAGCAGTTCTTC. It encodes CASLGGPSYNEQFF. The chain employs TRBV19 and TRBJ2-1; D may be TRBD2 (7 bases). Germline CDR1 LNHDA, CDR2 SQIVND (reference sequence). This CDR3 is built from 14 residues. Trimming cost V 9 bases and J 1 base, with 13 bases left between them.

The genes are TRBV14 and TRBJ2-1; 11 bases are a match to TRBD1. Germline V gene lookup returns CDR1 SGHDN and CDR2 FVKESK. Trimming took 6 bases from V and 6 from J; bases not matched to a gene: 4. This CDR3 region has 14 residues. This CDR3 is CASSRTGGRNEQFF. DNA of the CDR3: TGTGCCAGCAGTCGGACAGGGGGCCGCAATGAGCAGTTCTTC.

The chain joins TRBV5-1 to TRBJ1-6; tentatively, D is TRBD1 (5 bases). The germline V gene encodes CDR1 SGHRS and CDR2 YFSETQ. This CDR3 has 16 residues. V lost 0 bases and J lost 5, with 12 bases in between. The CDR3: CASSLESAGNNSPLHF. DNA of the CDR3: TGCGCCAGCAGCTTGGAGTCGGCAGGGAATAATTCACCCCTCCACTTT.

The chain joins TRBV3-1 (or the pseudogene TRBV3-2) to TRBJ1-2, with 7 positions matching TRBD1. CDR1 is LGHDT, CDR2 YNNKEL, per germline (reference sequence). Losses at the gene ends were 6 bases for V and 4 bases for J; bases not matched to a gene: 8. The CDR3 has 14 residues. The CDR3 DNA reads TGTGCCAGCAGGGGGACAGACCGGAGCTATGGCTACACCTTC. This codes for CASRGTDRSYGYTF.

This clone was recorded once. This CDR3 is CASSFQGNTGELFF. The CDR3 DNA follows: TGCGCCAGCAGCTTCCAGGGCAACACCGGGGAGCTGTTTTTT. V usage is TRBV5-1 and J usage is TRBJ2-2, with D maybe TRBD1 (5 bases). Trimming left V 2 bases short and J 2 bases short, with 7 bases between. This CDR3 is 14 amino acids long. In germline, CDR1 is SGHRS, CDR2 YFSETQ.

This sequence joins TRBV30 and TRBJ1-1; D gene ambiguous. Germline V CDR1 and CDR2: GTSNPN, SVGIG (reference sequence). With 7 bases removed from V and 0 bases from J, the gap between germline ends came to 12 bases. There are 13 residues in the CDR3. The CDR3 is CASPAGLNTEAFF. The CDR3 DNA reads TGTGCCTCCCCTGCAGGCTTGAACACTGAAGCTTTCTTT.

This clone was recorded once. The V and J genes are TRBV11-2 and TRBJ2-1; D possibly corresponds to TRBD1 (6 bases). Germline V CDR1 and CDR2: SGHAT, FQNNGV. V was trimmed by 1 base and J by 7 bases, leaving 11 bases between them. The CDR3 extends over 14 amino acids. The CDR3 nucleotides read TGTGCCAGCAGCTTAGGTCCAGGGGAAAATGAGCAGTTCTTC. Residues: CASSLGPGENEQFF.